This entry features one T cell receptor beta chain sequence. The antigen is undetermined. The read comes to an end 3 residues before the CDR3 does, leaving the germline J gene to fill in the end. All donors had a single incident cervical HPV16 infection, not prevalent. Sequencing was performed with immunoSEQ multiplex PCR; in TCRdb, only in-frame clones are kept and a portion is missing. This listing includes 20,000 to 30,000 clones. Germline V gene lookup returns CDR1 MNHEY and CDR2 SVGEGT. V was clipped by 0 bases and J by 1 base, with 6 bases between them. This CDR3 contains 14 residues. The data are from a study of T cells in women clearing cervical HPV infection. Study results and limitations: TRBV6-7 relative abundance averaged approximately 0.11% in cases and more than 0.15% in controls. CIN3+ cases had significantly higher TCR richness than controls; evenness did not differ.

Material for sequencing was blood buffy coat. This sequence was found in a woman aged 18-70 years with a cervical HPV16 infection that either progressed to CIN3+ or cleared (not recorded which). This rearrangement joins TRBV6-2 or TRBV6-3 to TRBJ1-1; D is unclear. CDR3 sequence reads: CASSYSFRNTEAFF. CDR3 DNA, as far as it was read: TGTGCCAGCAGTTACTCCTTTCGGAACACTGAA.